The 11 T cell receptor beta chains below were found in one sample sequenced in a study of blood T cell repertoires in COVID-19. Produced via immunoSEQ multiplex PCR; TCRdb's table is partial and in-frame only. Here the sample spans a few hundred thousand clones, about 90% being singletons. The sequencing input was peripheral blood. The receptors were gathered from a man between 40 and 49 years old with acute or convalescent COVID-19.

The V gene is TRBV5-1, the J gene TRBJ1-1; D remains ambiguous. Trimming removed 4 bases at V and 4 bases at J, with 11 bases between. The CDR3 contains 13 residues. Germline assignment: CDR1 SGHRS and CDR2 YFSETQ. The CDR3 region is CASSSGDGTEAFF. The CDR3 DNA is TGCGCCAGCAGCAGCGGAGACGGCACTGAAGCTTTCTTT.

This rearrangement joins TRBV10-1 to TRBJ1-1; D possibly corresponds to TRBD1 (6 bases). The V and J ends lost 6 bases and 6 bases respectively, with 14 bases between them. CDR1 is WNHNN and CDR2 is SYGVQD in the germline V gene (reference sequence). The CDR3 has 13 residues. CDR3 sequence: CASRDRRDSEAFF. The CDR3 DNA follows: TGCGCCAGCAGGGACAGACGGGATTCTGAAGCTTTCTTT.

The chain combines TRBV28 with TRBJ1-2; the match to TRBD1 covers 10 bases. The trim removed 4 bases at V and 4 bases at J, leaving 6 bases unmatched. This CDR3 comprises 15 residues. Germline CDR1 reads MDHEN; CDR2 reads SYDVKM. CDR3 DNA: TGTGCCAGCAGTTCCGGGACAGGGGAGATCTATGGCTACACCTTC. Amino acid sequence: CASSSGTGEIYGYTF.

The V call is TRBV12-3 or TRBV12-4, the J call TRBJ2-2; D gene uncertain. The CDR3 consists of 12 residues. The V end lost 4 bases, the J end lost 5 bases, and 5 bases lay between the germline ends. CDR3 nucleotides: TGTGCCAGCAGTTGGCCTACCGGGGAGCTGTTTTTT. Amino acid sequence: CASSWPTGELFF.

The CDR3 spells CASSPGPGQQYEQYF. CDR3 sequence (DNA): TGTGCCAGCAGTCCCGGACCGGGACAGCAGTACGAGCAGTACTTC. J is TRBJ2-7 and V is TRBV7-3; 7 bases map to TRBD1. The ends lost 6 bases at V and 4 bases at J; junction bases unmatched: 12. CDR1 SGHTA and CDR2 FQGTGA come from the germline V gene. The CDR3 spans 15 residues.

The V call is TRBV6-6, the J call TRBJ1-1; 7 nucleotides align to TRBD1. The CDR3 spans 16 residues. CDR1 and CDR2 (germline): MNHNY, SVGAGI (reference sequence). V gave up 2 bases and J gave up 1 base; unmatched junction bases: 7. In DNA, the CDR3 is TGTGCCAGCAGTTACCTGACAGGGATTCAGAACACTGAAGCTTTCTTT. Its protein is CASSYLTGIQNTEAFF.

CDR3 protein: CASSQVRGILYGYTF. In nucleotides, the CDR3 is TGTGCCAGCAGCCAGGTCAGGGGAATTCTCTATGGCTACACCTTC. The genes are TRBV11-2 and TRBJ1-2, with a possible D match to TRBD1 (6 bases). CDR1 is SGHAT, CDR2 FQNNGV, per germline. V lost 5 bases to trimming and J lost 4 bases, with 17 bases between them. The CDR3 extends over 15 amino acids.

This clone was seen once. The CDR3 is CASVGSGELFF. The CDR3 DNA reads TGTGCCAGCGTCGGGTCCGGGGAGCTGTTTTTT. The chain is built from TRBV4-2 and TRBJ2-2; no definite D call. CDR3 length equals 11 residues. Germline-derived CDR1 and CDR2 are LGHNA and YNFKEQ. V dropped 8 bases and J dropped 6 bases, with 7 bases sitting between them.

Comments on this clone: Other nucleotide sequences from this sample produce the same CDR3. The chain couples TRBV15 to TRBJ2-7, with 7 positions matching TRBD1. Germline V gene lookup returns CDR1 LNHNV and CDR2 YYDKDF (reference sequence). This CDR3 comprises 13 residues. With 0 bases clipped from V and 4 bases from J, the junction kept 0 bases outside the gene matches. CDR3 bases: TGTGCCACCAGCAGAGACAGGGGGTACGAGCAGTACTTC. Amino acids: CATSRDRGYEQYF.

The chain's CDR3 is CASSSTDSNQPQHF. The CDR3 DNA is TGTGCCAGCAGTTCGACAGATAGCAATCAGCCCCAGCATTTT. The chain employs TRBV2 and TRBJ1-5; perhaps TRBD1 as D (5 bases). CDR1 is SNHLY, CDR2 FYNNEI, per germline. V was trimmed by 5 bases and J by 0 bases, leaving 8 bases between them. The CDR3 is 14 residues long.

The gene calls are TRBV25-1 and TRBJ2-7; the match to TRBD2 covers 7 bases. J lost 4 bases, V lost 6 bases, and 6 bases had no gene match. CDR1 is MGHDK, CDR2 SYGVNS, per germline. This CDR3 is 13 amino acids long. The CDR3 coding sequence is TGTGCCAGCAGACGGACTAGGGGATACGAGCAGTACTTC. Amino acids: CASRRTRGYEQYF.